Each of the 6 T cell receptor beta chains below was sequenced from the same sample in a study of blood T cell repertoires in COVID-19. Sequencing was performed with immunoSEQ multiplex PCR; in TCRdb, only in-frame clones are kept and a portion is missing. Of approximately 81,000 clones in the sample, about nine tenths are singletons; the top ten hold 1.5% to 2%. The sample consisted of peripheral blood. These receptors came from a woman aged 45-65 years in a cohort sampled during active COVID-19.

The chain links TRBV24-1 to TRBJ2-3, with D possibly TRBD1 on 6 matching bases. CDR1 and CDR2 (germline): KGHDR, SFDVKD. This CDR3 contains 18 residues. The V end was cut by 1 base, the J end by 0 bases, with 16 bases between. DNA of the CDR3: TGTGCCACCAGTGATTTCCGCCACAGGGAATCTAGCACAGATACGCAGTATTTT. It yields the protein CATSDFRHRESSTDTQYF.

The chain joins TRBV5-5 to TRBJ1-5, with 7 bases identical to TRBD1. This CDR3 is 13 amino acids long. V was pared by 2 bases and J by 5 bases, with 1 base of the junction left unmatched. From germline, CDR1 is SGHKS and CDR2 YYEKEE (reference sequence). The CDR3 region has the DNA TGTGCCAGCAGCTTCCAGGGGGATCAGCCCCAGCATTTT. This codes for CASSFQGDQPQHF.

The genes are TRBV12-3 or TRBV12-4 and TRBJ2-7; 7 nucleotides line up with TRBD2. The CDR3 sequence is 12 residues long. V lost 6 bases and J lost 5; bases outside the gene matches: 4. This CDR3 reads CASSPGGHEQYF. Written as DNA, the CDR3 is TGTGCCAGCAGCCCGGGAGGCCACGAGCAGTACTTC.

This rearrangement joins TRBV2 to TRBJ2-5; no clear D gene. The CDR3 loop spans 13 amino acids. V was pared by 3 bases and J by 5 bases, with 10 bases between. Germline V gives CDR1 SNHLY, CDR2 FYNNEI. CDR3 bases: TGTGCCAGCAGTGAGACTCTGGGTGAGACCCAGTACTTC. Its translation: CASSETLGETQYF.

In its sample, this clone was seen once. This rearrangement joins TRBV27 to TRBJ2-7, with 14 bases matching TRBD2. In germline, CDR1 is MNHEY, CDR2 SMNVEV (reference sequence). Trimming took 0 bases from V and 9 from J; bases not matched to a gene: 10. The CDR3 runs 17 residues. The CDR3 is CASSLSPPGLAGARQYF. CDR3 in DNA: TGTGCCAGCAGTTTATCTCCACCGGGACTAGCGGGAGCTAGGCAGTACTTC.

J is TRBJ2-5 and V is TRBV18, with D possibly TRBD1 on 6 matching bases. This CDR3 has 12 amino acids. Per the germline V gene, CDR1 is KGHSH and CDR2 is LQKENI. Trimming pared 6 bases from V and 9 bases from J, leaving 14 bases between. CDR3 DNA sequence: TGTGCCAGCTCGGACAGTGAGGCGGCCCAGTACTTC. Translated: CASSDSEAAQYF.